The clone carrying this T cell receptor beta chain has just a few counts. This entry is derived from a study of response to subunit inactivated influenza vaccine. Germline V lookup: CDR1 LGHNA, CDR2 YSLEER. The CDR3 loop spans 20 amino acids. V dropped 0 bases and J dropped 1 base, with 21 bases sitting between them. TCRdb recomputed calls from the RT-PCR reads with MiXCR, one row per CDR3 protein. Here the sample spans roughly 760,000 distinct CDR3 sequences, around 21% being singletons. The receptor was derived from a man aged 50 to 60 who received an inactivated influenza vaccine. This specimen was PBMCs from blood, taken approximately 5 days after vaccination. V usage is TRBV4-3 and J usage is TRBJ2-2; perhaps TRBD1 as D (7 bases). CDR3 sequence reads: CASSQDRRGGGPLNTGELFF. The CDR3 DNA follows: TGCGCCAGCAGCCAAGATAGGAGAGGAGGGGGCCCTTTGAACACCGGGGAGCTGTTTTTT.